These 18 T cell receptor beta chains were all obtained from the same sample, sequenced in a study of beta chain features in type 1 diabetes (dated by TCRdb to the late 2010s). The library was obtained by the immunoSEQ multiplex PCR assay. The entire isolated RNA was reverse transcribed using the High Capacity cDNA Reverse Transcription Kit, and thus expressed TCRB transcripts were sequenced. Drawn from immuneACCESS, this table holds only the in-frame rearrangements with V and J called that TCRdb kept. Clones are partly lost; checked studies trace under half to an unresolved V gene and leave the rest unexplained. The sample has 350,000 to 450,000 clones on record, roughly 14% of them singletons. The ten largest make up roughly 0.036% of the sample. Sequencing used naive CD4+ T cells from blood. Sample cell subset or site, as interpreted from the label and publication: true naive CD4+ T cells. Every receptor here comes from a man aged 25-45 years in good health.

The table lists this clone with a few counts. The V and J genes are TRBV30 and TRBJ2-1; 14 nucleotides line up with TRBD2. There are 15 residues in the CDR3. V was clipped by 4 bases and J by 7 bases; unmatched bases: 6. Germline CDR1 and CDR2: GTSNPN and SVGIG (reference sequence). The CDR3 is CAWNYGTSGRNEQFF. The CDR3 bases are TGTGCCTGGAATTACGGGACTAGCGGGAGAAATGAGCAGTTCTTC.

This clone has more than one count but fewer than ten. CDR3 coding DNA: TGCGCCAGCAGCCCCGGGGCCAGGTCCCTTAGGGAGCAGTTCTTC. Translation gives CASSPGARSLREQFF. The gene calls are TRBV5-1 and TRBJ2-1, with D perhaps matching TRBD1 or TRBD2 (5 bases each). CDR1 and CDR2 from the germline V gene are SGHRS and YFSETQ. The germline V and J ends were trimmed by 4 bases and 10 bases, with 21 bases remaining between them. This CDR3 region has 15 residues.

The CDR3 sequence is CASSLAQQNEQYV. In nucleotides, the CDR3 is TGTGCCAGCAGCTTAGCGCAGCAGAACGAGCAGTACGTC. The V and J genes are TRBV7-2 and TRBJ2-7; D remains unclear. Deletions cut 0 bases from V and 5 bases from J, with 8 bases between. From germline, CDR1 is SGHTA and CDR2 FQGNSA. This CDR3 is 13 amino acids long.

In this sample, this clone turned up a few times. The V gene is TRBV25-1, the J gene TRBJ1-2; tentatively, D is TRBD1 (6 bases). Between the trimmed V and J ends, which lost 7 bases and 2 bases, there was a span of 11 bases. The V gene's germline CDR1 is MGHDK and CDR2 SYGVNS. The CDR3 covers 13 residues. Here the CDR3 DNA reads TGTGCCAGCACTGCAGGGGCCAACTATGGCTACACCTTC. Protein product: CASTAGANYGYTF.

This clone was found a few times. The chain uses TRBV6-5 and TRBJ1-5; D gene uncertain. The CDR3 totals 14 residues. CDR1 and CDR2 (germline): MNHEY, SVGAGI. The ends were cut back, 3 bases at V and 2 bases at J, with 8 bases in the middle. The CDR3 is CASSYMKGNQPQHF. CDR3 nucleotides: TGTGCCAGCAGTTATATGAAGGGCAATCAGCCCCAGCATTTT.

Regarding this clone: This CDR3 is also generated by other DNA sequences in the sample. The chain joins TRBV5-1 to TRBJ2-7, with a weak D call TRBD1 (6 bases). Per the germline V gene, CDR1 is SGHRS and CDR2 is YFSETQ. This CDR3 has 12 amino acids. Deletions cut 0 bases from V and 6 bases from J, with 7 bases between. CDR3 sequence (DNA): TGCGCCAGCAGCTTGGAAGGGGGCGAGCAGTACTTC. Its translation: CASSLEGGEQYF.

This sequence joins TRBV6-5 and TRBJ1-2; 9 nucleotides align to TRBD1. CDR3 size: 14 residues. Germline CDR1 is MNHEY and CDR2 is SVGAGI. V gave up 6 bases and J gave up 4 bases; unmatched junction bases: 6. The DNA for the CDR3 is TGTGCCAGCAGCCGGGACAGGGATCTCTATGGCTACACCTTC. It is translated as CASSRDRDLYGYTF.

The rearrangement uses TRBV5-4 and TRBJ2-1; D is unclear. V was cut by 3 bases and J by 4 bases, with 5 bases left in between. The CDR3 spans 12 residues. Germline V gene lookup returns CDR1 SGHNT and CDR2 YYREEE (reference sequence). The CDR3 reads CASSSPYNEQFF. In DNA form, the CDR3 reads TGTGCCAGCAGCTCACCTTACAATGAGCAGTTCTTC. The full variable domain, with the rest looked up from reference TRBV5-4 and TRBJ2-1, is ETGVTQSPTHLIKTRGQQVTLRCSSQSGHNTVSWYQQALGQGPQFIFQYYREEENGRGNFPPRFSGLQFPNYSSELNVNALELDDSALYLCASSSPYNEQFFGPGTRLTVL.

This clone was picked up a small number of times. The rearrangement uses TRBV15 and TRBJ2-1, with D maybe TRBD2 (6 bases). Germline V gene data show CDR1 as LNHNV and CDR2 as YYDKDF (reference sequence). V lost 2 bases and J lost 2, with 10 bases in between. The CDR3 contains 15 residues. CDR3 DNA: TGTGCCACCAGCAGATCGGGACTGCCCTACAATGAGCAGTTCTTC. It yields the protein CATSRSGLPYNEQFF.

The V gene is TRBV6-6, the J gene TRBJ2-7; tentative D call: TRBD1 (6 bases). The germline V and J ends were trimmed by 7 bases and 6 bases, with 19 bases remaining between them. CDR3 length equals 14 residues. Germline CDR1 is MNHNY and CDR2 is SVGAGI (reference sequence). As DNA, the CDR3 is TGTGCCAGCAATAAAATACAGGGACCCCTCGAGCAGTACTTC. Protein sequence: CASNKIQGPLEQYF.

Only a few counts were recorded for this clone. The chain couples TRBV25-1 to TRBJ1-4; 7 bases line up with TRBD1. V trimming: 1 base; J trimming: 8 bases; junction bases outside the gene matches: 7. Germline assignment: CDR1 MGHDK and CDR2 SYGVNS. The CDR3 sequence is 15 residues long. This CDR3 is CASSESGGRREKLFF. The CDR3 coding sequence is TGTGCCAGCAGTGAATCAGGGGGGCGTAGAGAAAAACTGTTTTTT. Complete variable domain (other parts from reference TRBV25-1 and TRBJ1-4): EADIYQTPRYLVIGTGKKITLECSQTMGHDKMYWYQQDPGMELHLIHYSYGVNSTEKGDLSSESTVSRIRTEHFPLTLESARPSHTSQYLCASSESGGRREKLFFGSGTQLSVL.

The chain is built from TRBV5-1 and TRBJ2-3; D is perhaps TRBD2 (5 bases). CDR1 and CDR2 (germline): SGHRS, YFSETQ. With 1 base removed from V and 6 bases from J, the gap between germline ends came to 15 bases. The CDR3 length is 15 residues. The CDR3 DNA is TGCGCCAGCAGCTTGATAGGACCGCGGGTTGATACGCAGTATTTT. Its protein product is CASSLIGPRVDTQYF.

This clone showed up just a few times. CDR3 in amino acids: CASSQEPKGAGEYNEQFF. The CDR3 nucleotides read TGCGCCAGCAGCCAAGAACCCAAGGGAGCGGGAGAGTACAATGAGCAGTTCTTC. This chain connects TRBV4-3 to TRBJ2-1, with 8 nucleotides matching TRBD2. Germline CDR1 reads LGHNA; CDR2 reads YSLEER. This CDR3 has 18 amino acids. The V segment lost 0 bases and the J segment 4 bases; nucleotides outside the gene matches: 11.

A few counts support this clone. The rearrangement joins TRBV18 to TRBJ2-7; D possibly matches TRBD1 or TRBD2 (5 bases each). CDR3 length equals 17 residues. Germline CDR1 and CDR2: KGHSH and LQKENI. Trimming removed 4 bases from V and 5 bases from J, with 24 bases in between. The CDR3 loop reads CASSLRAKQGVFHEQYF. CDR3 nucleotides: TGTGCCAGCTCACTGAGGGCGAAACAAGGGGTATTCCACGAGCAGTACTTC.

The chain is built from TRBV5-1 and TRBJ1-1; a weak D match, TRBD1 (5 bases). The V end was cut by 5 bases, the J end by 1 base, with 9 bases between. Germline assignment: CDR1 SGHRS and CDR2 YFSETQ. CDR3 length equals 13 residues. CDR3 nucleotides: TGCGCCAGCAGAGGGGAATCGAACACTGAAGCTTTCTTT. It encodes CASRGESNTEAFF.

The chain carries TRBV5-6 and TRBJ2-3; weak D call: TRBD1 (6 bases). V lost 4 bases to trimming and J lost 5 bases, with 11 bases between them. There are 13 residues in the CDR3. Germline-derived CDR1 and CDR2 are SGHDT and YYEEEE. The CDR3 DNA is TGTGCCAGCAGCGTAACAGGGCGAGATACGCAGTATTTT. Translated: CASSVTGRDTQYF.

This sequence joins TRBV6-5 and TRBJ1-4, with 7 bases matching TRBD1. The germline gives CDR1 MNHEY, CDR2 SVGAGI. The CDR3 contains 14 residues. V was clipped by 7 bases and J by 7 bases; unmatched bases: 9. In nucleotides, the CDR3 is TGTGCCAGCAACAACAGGGGTGGCGGTGAAAAACTGTTTTTT. It yields the protein CASNNRGGGEKLFF.

V is TRBV6-5 and J is TRBJ1-2; no reliable D call. Germline CDR1 is MNHEY and CDR2 is SVGAGI. With 0 bases removed from V and 8 bases from J, the gap between germline ends came to 16 bases. The CDR3 is made up of 15 amino acids. The CDR3 DNA is TGTGCCAGCAGTTACTCCGGGAATCTATTGAAAGGCTACACCTTC. Translation: CASSYSGNLLKGYTF.